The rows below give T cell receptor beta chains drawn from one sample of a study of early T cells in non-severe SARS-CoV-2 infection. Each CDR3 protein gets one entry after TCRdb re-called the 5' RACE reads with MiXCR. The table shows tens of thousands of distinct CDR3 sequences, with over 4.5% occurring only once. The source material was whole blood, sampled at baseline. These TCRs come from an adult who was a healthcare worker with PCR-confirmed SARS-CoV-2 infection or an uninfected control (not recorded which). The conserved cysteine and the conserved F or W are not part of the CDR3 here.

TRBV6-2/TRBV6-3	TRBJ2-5	ASSPDRNQETQY
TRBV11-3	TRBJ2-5	ASSYGGASDLETQY
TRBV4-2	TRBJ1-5	ASSQRTGDQPQH
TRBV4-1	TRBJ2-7	ASSQPTSGRANEQY
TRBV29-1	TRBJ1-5	SVGAGSNQPQH
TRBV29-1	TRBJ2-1	SVERGYNEQF
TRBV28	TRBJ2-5	ASTGVLQETQY
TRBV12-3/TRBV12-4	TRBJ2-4	ASRQLTGIAKNIQY
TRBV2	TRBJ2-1	ASSTTGGSYNEQF
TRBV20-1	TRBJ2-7	SADRANSYEQY
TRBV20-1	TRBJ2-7	SARTSGSAYEQY
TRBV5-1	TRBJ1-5	ASSLGQGGVNQPQH
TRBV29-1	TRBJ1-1	SVDTQNTEAF
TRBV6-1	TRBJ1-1	ANRPGLAGSLNTEAF
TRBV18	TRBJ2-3	ASSPEGASTDTQY